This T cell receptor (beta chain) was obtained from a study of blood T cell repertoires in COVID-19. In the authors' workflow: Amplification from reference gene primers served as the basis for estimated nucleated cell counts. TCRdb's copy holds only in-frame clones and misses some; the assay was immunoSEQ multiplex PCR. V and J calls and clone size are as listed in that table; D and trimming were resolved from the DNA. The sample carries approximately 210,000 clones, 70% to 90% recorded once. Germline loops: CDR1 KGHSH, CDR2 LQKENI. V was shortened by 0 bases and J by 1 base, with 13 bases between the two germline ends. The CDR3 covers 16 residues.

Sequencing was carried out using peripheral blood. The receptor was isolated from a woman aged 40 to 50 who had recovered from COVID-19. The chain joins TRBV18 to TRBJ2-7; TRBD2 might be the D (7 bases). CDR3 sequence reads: CASSPPQQGLSYEQYF. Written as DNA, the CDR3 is TGTGCCAGCTCACCACCGCAACAGGGACTATCCTACGAGCAGTACTTC.